A single T cell receptor (beta chain) is shown here with its context. Its target is not known. The method was immunoSEQ multiplex PCR; TCRdb's version includes in-frame clones alone and lacks a portion of them. In the table there are a few hundred thousand clones, over 85% of which are singletons. The sample is drawn from a study of T cell responses to AZD1222 COVID-19 vaccine. Overall study: Some second doses came at about 4 weeks and others at about 12 weeks; these were pooled.

Study-level findings and limits: Donors were chiefly white British, with a greater number of females, and clonal diversity was perhaps underestimated.

This specimen was peripheral blood, taken on day 0 of AZD1222 vaccination. This TCR was recovered from an adult in good health.

The CDR3 DNA reads as TGCGCCAGCAGCCAAGATCCTCGGCGCTTGAACACTGAAGCTTTCTTT. Encoded protein: CASSQDPRRLNTEAFF. The V gene is TRBV4-1, the J gene TRBJ1-1; D is unresolved. Germline V gene lookup returns CDR1 MGHRA and CDR2 YSYEKL. Trimming took 0 bases from V and 0 from J, leaving 11 bases between them. This CDR3 spans 16 amino acids.